These T cell receptor beta chains were read from a single sample in a study of PD-1 and CTLA-4 blockade in melanoma. The repertoire was sequenced with immunoSEQ multiplex PCR; TCRdb's copy has only in-frame clones and lacks some. Here the sample spans 10,000 to 13,000 clones, approximately 85% being singletons. The sample in question was CD8+ T cells from peripheral blood, obtained from a patient given anti-PD-1 treatment. Every receptor here comes from a human donor with melanoma. Each CDR3 is given with its conserved first and last residue. Each record gives: D gene, V gene, clone size, J gene, CDR3 protein, CDR3 DNA. A D gene is named only where the DNA matches it firmly. Clone size is given for some rows only: seen once, a few or many times, or a class if the clone is expanded.

>-|TRBV6-2/TRBV6-3|large|TRBJ2-1
CASSLAGTSGNEQFF
TGTGCCAGCAGCCTAGCAGGGACGTCTGGGAATGAGCAGTTCTTC
>-|TRBV29-1|medium-sized|TRBJ2-7
CSVVTSPHEQYF
TGCAGCGTTGTCACTAGCCCGCACGAGCAGTACTTC
>-|TRBV6-2/TRBV6-3|-|TRBJ1-4
CASSYPIGGYNEKLFF
TGTGCCAGCAGTTACCCAATCGGGGGATACAATGAAAAACTGTTTTTT
>-|TRBV11-3|-|TRBJ1-1
CASSLPLNTEAFF
TGTGCCAGCAGCTTGCCCCTGAACACTGAAGCTTTCTTT
>-|TRBV6-5|-|TRBJ1-4
CASFLEKLFF
TGTGCCAGCTTCCTAGAAAAACTGTTTTTT
>-|TRBV7-8|few|TRBJ2-7
CASSPSPGDHEQYF
TGTGCCAGCAGCCCCAGCCCGGGGGACCACGAGCAGTACTTC
>-|TRBV7-9|-|TRBJ2-5
CASSLAQGFGETQYF
TGTGCCAGCAGCTTAGCGCAGGGGTTTGGGGAGACCCAGTACTTC
>-|TRBV3-1/TRBV3-2|-|TRBJ2-7
CASSPGVDFRQGDEQYF
TGTGCCAGCAGCCCAGGGGTGGATTTTCGTCAGGGCGACGAGCAGTACTTC
>-|TRBV12-3/TRBV12-4|-|TRBJ2-3
CASRGGLPDTQYF
TGTGCCAGCAGGGGGGGACTCCCAGATACGCAGTATTTT
>TRBD2|TRBV4-1|medium-sized|TRBJ2-2
CASSPTSGTGELFF
TGCGCCAGCAGCCCGACTAGCGGCACCGGGGAGCTGTTTTTT
>-|TRBV4-2|-|TRBJ2-7
CASSQEAFGAAKDTYEQYF
TGTGCCAGCAGCCAAGAGGCATTTGGGGCAGCGAAGGACACCTACGAGCAGTACTTC
>-|TRBV4-3|-|TRBJ1-1
CASSQESSLNTEAFF
TGCGCCAGCAGCCAAGAAAGCTCCCTGAACACTGAAGCTTTCTTT
>-|TRBV5-1|-|TRBJ2-7
CASSFRGSDEQYF
TGCGCCAGCAGCTTCAGGGGTAGCGACGAGCAGTACTTC
>TRBD1|TRBV13|-|TRBJ2-5
CASSSPGQGEETQYF
TGTGCCAGCAGCTCGCCCGGACAGGGAGAGGAGACCCAGTACTTC
>-|TRBV5-6|once|TRBJ1-1
CASSPMGGTEAFF
TGTGCCAGCAGCCCGATGGGGGGCACTGAAGCTTTCTTT
>-|TRBV7-9|-|TRBJ1-2
CASSAGVNGYTF
TGTGCCAGCAGCGCGGGAGTTAATGGCTACACCTTC
>-|TRBV7-9|once|TRBJ1-2
CASTRSSGGRVVGYTF
TGTGCCAGCACTCGATCGTCGGGGGGCCGGGTAGTGGGCTACACCTTC
>-|TRBV6-1|-|TRBJ1-3
CASSEVNSAGNTIYF
TGTGCCAGCAGTGAAGTTAACAGTGCTGGAAACACCATATATTTT
>TRBD1|TRBV7-2|-|TRBJ2-7
CASSPTLTRTGHEQYF
TGTGCCAGCAGCCCAACCCTTACCCGGACAGGTCACGAGCAGTACTTC
>-|TRBV11-1|-|TRBJ2-1
CASSPRSDFYNEQFF
TGTGCCAGCAGCCCCCGATCAGACTTTTACAATGAGCAGTTCTTC
>-|TRBV9|-|TRBJ1-5
CASSVRGQPQHF
TGTGCCAGCAGCGTAAGGGGTCAGCCCCAGCATTTT
>-|TRBV5-5|-|TRBJ2-7
CASSFTYEQYF
TGTGCCAGCAGCTTTACCTACGAGCAGTACTTC
>TRBD2|TRBV2|-|TRBJ2-5
CASSGLAGGPQETQYF
TGTGCCAGCAGTGGACTAGCGGGGGGGCCACAAGAGACCCAGTACTTC
>TRBD1|TRBV5-1|large|TRBJ1-1
CASSFEGAPEAFF
TGCGCCAGCAGCTTCGAGGGGGCACCTGAAGCTTTCTTT
>-|TRBV11-3|medium-sized|TRBJ2-1
CASSSENNEQFF
TGTGCCAGCAGCTCGGAGAACAATGAGCAGTTCTTC
>TRBD2|TRBV6-1|-|TRBJ2-7
CASSEGLAGASYEQYF
TGTGCCAGCAGTGAAGGTCTAGCGGGGGCTTCCTACGAGCAGTACTTC
>-|TRBV12-3/TRBV12-4|-|TRBJ2-1
CASTIGVYNEQFF
TGTGCCAGCACCATAGGGGTCTACAATGAGCAGTTCTTC
>TRBD2|TRBV3-1/TRBV3-2|-|TRBJ2-3
CASSQVTSGSPDTQYF
TGTGCCAGCAGCCAAGTGACTAGCGGGAGCCCGGATACGCAGTATTTT
>-|TRBV5-5|-|TRBJ2-3
CASSLLGTDTQYF
TGTGCCAGCAGCTTGTTAGGGACAGATACGCAGTATTTT
>-|TRBV24-1|-|TRBJ2-5
CATSDLDTALQETQYF
TGTGCCACCAGTGACCTGGACACTGCATTACAAGAGACCCAGTACTTC
>TRBD1|TRBV29-1|-|TRBJ2-1
CSVVGTGAYNEQFF
TGCAGCGTTGTAGGGACAGGGGCCTACAATGAGCAGTTCTTC
>TRBD1|TRBV4-3|-|TRBJ2-4
CASSQGTGPNIQYF
TGCGCCAGCAGCCAAGGGACAGGGCCAAACATTCAGTACTTC
>TRBD2|TRBV4-2|-|TRBJ2-1
CASSQKREGYNEQFF
TGTGCCAGCAGCCAAAAGCGGGAGGGCTACAATGAGCAGTTCTTC
>TRBD1|TRBV7-6|-|TRBJ1-2
CASSAGQGANYGYTF
TGTGCCAGCAGCGCGGGACAGGGGGCGAACTATGGCTACACCTTC
>-|TRBV11-3|few|TRBJ2-7
CASSFSSSYEQYF
TGTGCCAGCAGCTTCAGTAGCTCCTACGAGCAGTACTTC
>-|TRBV10-2|-|TRBJ2-5
CASTEGSQETQYF
TGCGCCAGCACCGAGGGCTCCCAAGAGACCCAGTACTTC
>TRBD2|TRBV7-9|few|TRBJ2-7
CASSFPTSGSDEQYF
TGTGCCAGCAGCTTCCCGACTAGCGGGAGTGACGAGCAGTACTTC
>TRBD1|TRBV27|-|TRBJ2-7
CASSQGPGGFYEQYF
TGTGCCAGCAGCCAGGGGCCAGGGGGCTTTTACGAGCAGTACTTC
>TRBD2|TRBV6-5|-|TRBJ2-1
CASSYSLAGYNEQFF
TGTGCCAGCAGTTACTCATTAGCGGGGTACAATGAGCAGTTCTTC
>TRBD2|TRBV4-3|-|TRBJ2-3
CASSPHSGALTDTQYF
TGCGCCAGCAGCCCACATAGCGGGGCTCTTACAGATACGCAGTATTTT
>TRBD2|TRBV29-1|-|TRBJ2-1
CSVEGLAGGPFYNEQFF
TGCAGCGTTGAGGGACTAGCGGGAGGCCCCTTCTACAATGAGCAGTTCTTC
>-|TRBV12-3/TRBV12-4|-|TRBJ2-5
CASSFLIETQYF
TGTGCCAGCAGTTTTTTGATCGAGACCCAGTACTTC
>-|TRBV21-1|-|TRBJ2-4
CASSKDTGLAGGAKNIQYF
TGTGCCAGCAGCAAAGATACCGGACTAGCGGGAGGCGCCAAAAACATTCAGTACTTC
>TRBD1|TRBV6-5|-|TRBJ1-2
CASRTGSGYTF
TGTGCCAGCCGGACAGGGAGTGGCTACACCTTC
>-|TRBV2|-|TRBJ1-4
CASSEYRGAGAEKLFF
TGTGCCAGCAGTGAATATCGGGGGGCCGGGGCTGAAAAACTGTTTTTT
>-|TRBV4-3|-|TRBJ2-7
CASSQDRGFYEQYF
TGCGCCAGCAGCCAAGACAGGGGCTTTTACGAGCAGTACTTC
>-|TRBV5-3|-|TRBJ2-7
CARSFYEQYF
TGTGCCAGAAGCTTCTACGAGCAGTACTTC
>TRBD2|TRBV27|-|TRBJ2-7
CASRPTSGRALGAYEQYF
TGTGCCAGCAGGCCGACTAGCGGGAGGGCCTTAGGGGCCTACGAGCAGTACTTC